The 13 T cell receptor beta chains given below trace back to one sample, sequenced in a study of OX40 agonist ivuxolimab in advanced cancers. Profiled with immunoSEQ multiplex PCR; TCRdb holds only in-frame clones, not every one. The data contain about 150,000 clones, approximately 94% of them singletons. The sample consisted of CD4+ or CD8+ T cells sorted from blood, taken in a trial of the OX40 agonist ivuxolimab. The source of these receptors is an adult with an advanced solid tumor such as melanoma, head and neck, liver or kidney cancer.

The chain couples TRBV7-9 to TRBJ2-5; 7 bases agree with TRBD2. With V trimmed by 1 base and J by 2 bases, 4 bases remained unmatched. The CDR3 consists of 15 residues. Germline CDR1 and CDR2: SEHNR and FQNEAQ (reference sequence). Here the CDR3 reads CASSLEGGAQETQYF. Written as DNA, the CDR3 is TGTGCCAGCAGCTTAGAGGGAGGGGCGCAAGAGACCCAGTACTTC.

This chain connects TRBV9 to TRBJ2-3; possible D gene TRBD1, 5 bases. Germline CDR1 and CDR2: SGDLS and YYNGEE. Trimming removed 5 bases at V and 0 bases at J, with 10 bases between. CDR3 length: 14 amino acids. CDR3 nucleotide sequence: TGTGCCAGCAGGGTGGGGCCTAGCACAGATACGCAGTATTTT. It codes for CASRVGPSTDTQYF. Drawing the rest from reference TRBV9 and TRBJ2-3, the complete variable domain is DSGVTQTPKHLITATGQRVTLRCSPRSGDLSVYWYQQSLDQGLQFLIQYYNGEERAKGNILERFSAQQFPDLHSELNLSSLELGDSALYFCASRVGPSTDTQYFGPGTRLTVL.

V gene TRBV28 combines with J gene TRBJ2-1; D perhaps matches TRBD1 (5 bases). The germline V gene encodes CDR1 MDHEN and CDR2 SYDVKM. The ends were cut back, 3 bases at V and 6 bases at J, with 15 bases in the middle. CDR3 length: 15 amino acids. The CDR3 nucleotides are TGTGCCAGCAGTTTGATCCCGGCAGGGCGCAATGAGCAGTTCTTC. Translation: CASSLIPAGRNEQFF.

This rearrangement joins TRBV6-5 to TRBJ1-1; 7 bases agree with TRBD1. The CDR3 runs to 14 residues. V was pared by 6 bases and J by 1 base, with 5 bases of the junction left unmatched. The germline V gene encodes CDR1 MNHEY and CDR2 SVGAGI. CDR3 protein: CASRLGQANTEAFF. DNA of the CDR3: TGTGCCAGCAGACTTGGACAGGCGAACACTGAAGCTTTCTTT.

This chain joins TRBV28 and TRBJ1-1, with 8 bases that match TRBD1. Germline CDR1 and CDR2: MDHEN and SYDVKM. There are 15 residues in the CDR3. V shed 2 bases and J 4 bases; nucleotides not matched to a gene: 6. CDR3 nucleotides: TGTGCCAGCAGTTTACCGACAGGGGTGGGCACTGAAGCTTTCTTT. As protein: CASSLPTGVGTEAFF.

The genes are TRBV5-4 and TRBJ2-1, with 10 nucleotides matching TRBD2. This CDR3 comprises 15 residues. Trimming removed 2 bases from V and 6 bases from J; junction bases left unmatched: 5. From germline, CDR1 is SGHNT and CDR2 YYREEE (reference sequence). The CDR3 sequence is CASSFAGLAANEQFF. The CDR3 DNA reads TGTGCCAGCAGCTTCGCAGGACTAGCGGCCAATGAGCAGTTCTTC.

The chain employs TRBV9 and TRBJ1-4; TRBD1 matches at 8 bases. V dropped 3 bases and J dropped 5; count of bases not matched to a gene: 3. This CDR3 region has 14 residues. Germline V gene data show CDR1 as SGDLS and CDR2 as YYNGEE. The DNA for the CDR3 is TGTGCCAGCAGCGCCGGGACAGGCAATGAAAAACTGTTTTTT. This gives the protein CASSAGTGNEKLFF.

The chain links TRBV25-1 to TRBJ2-7; TRBD2 matches 15 bases. Germline V gene sequence: CDR1 MGHDK, CDR2 SYGVNS. V lost 2 bases, J lost 7 bases, and 3 bases stayed unmatched. This CDR3 contains 15 residues. The CDR3 here is CASSERGLAGGEQYF. CDR3 in DNA: TGTGCCAGCAGTGAACGGGGACTAGCGGGAGGTGAGCAGTACTTC.

This chain uses TRBV23-1 with TRBJ1-2, with TRBD1 identical over 7 bases. TRBV23-1 is an ORF; its function is uncertain. The J segment lost 4 bases and the V segment lost 8 bases, leaving 7 bases of the junction unmatched. This CDR3 comprises 13 residues. The CDR3 protein is CASPPRGLYGYTF. In nucleotides, the CDR3 is TGCGCCAGCCCGCCGAGGGGGCTCTATGGCTACACCTTC.

This clone was recorded once. J is TRBJ2-7 and V is TRBV18; D might be TRBD1 or TRBD2, each matching 7 bases. This CDR3 is built from 16 residues. Germline loops: CDR1 KGHSH, CDR2 LQKENI. V lost 2 bases to trimming and J lost 12 bases, with 26 bases between them. The CDR3 spells CASSPTGGGSSKGAYF. The CDR3 DNA is TGTGCCAGCTCACCAACGGGAGGCGGCAGCTCCAAGGGGGCGTACTTC.

The chain uses TRBV5-6 and TRBJ2-3; the D is unclear. V lost 3 bases and J 4 bases, leaving 6 bases between the germline ends. This CDR3 has 12 residues. The germline V gene encodes CDR1 SGHDT and CDR2 YYEEEE. In DNA, the CDR3 is TGTGCCAGCAGCTGGGCAGCAGATACGCAGTATTTT. Translated, it gives CASSWAADTQYF.

This clone was counted a single time. This rearrangement joins TRBV6-5 to TRBJ2-7; 10 nucleotides match TRBD2. Germline V gene data show CDR1 as MNHEY and CDR2 as SVGAGI. J was trimmed by 7 bases and V by 5 bases; bases with no gene match: 11. The length of the CDR3 is 15 residues. The CDR3 loop reads CASSASGGKGREQYF. DNA of the CDR3: TGTGCCAGCAGTGCTAGCGGGGGAAAGGGGAGAGAGCAGTACTTC.

This clone has only one observation. The chain uses TRBV7-2 and TRBJ2-2, with D maybe TRBD1 (5 bases). This CDR3 is built from 16 residues. In germline, CDR1 is SGHTA, CDR2 FQGNSA. Trimming shortened V by 4 bases and J by 1 base, and 13 bases separated the two germline ends. CDR3: CASSSLGRVNTGELFF. The CDR3 coding sequence is TGTGCCAGCAGCTCCTTGGGCAGGGTGAACACCGGGGAGCTGTTTTTT.